The clone carrying this T cell receptor (beta chain) was counted a single time. The data were taken from a study of CD8 T cells in Susac syndrome. The germline V and J ends were trimmed by 6 bases and 7 bases, with 13 bases remaining between them. Germline V gene sequence: CDR1 LGHNT, CDR2 FRNRAP. There are 13 residues in the CDR3. TCR beta sequences were obtained from blood CD8+ and CD4+ T cells. TEMRA cells were FACS-enriched, with CD8+ and CD4+ T cells isolated negatively. Reverse transcription used about 0.5 to 1 ug RNA and random hexamers. TCRdb processed the immunoSEQ multiplex PCR reads anew with MiXCR; each CDR3 protein has one entry. The table has approximately 200,000 distinct CDR3 sequences, about 90% seen once.

Specimen: CD8+ T cells from PBMCs. This clonotype was obtained from a human donor with multiple sclerosis. This chain uses TRBV12-5 with TRBJ1-5; weak D call: TRBD1 (5 bases). The CDR3 DNA sequence: TGTGCTAGTGGGCACTCCTGGGGCCAGCCCCAGCATTTT. This encodes CASGHSWGQPQHF.